What follows is one TCR beta chain and its context. Its antigen is currently unknown. Because the CDR3 is missing its conserved closing phenylalanine or tryptophan, this is likely a read error. It is unclear where the CDR3 begins or ends on the DNA, so no DNA is shown, and the CDR3 is as TCRdb lists it. From cryopreserved PBMCs came around 2 micrograms of genomic DNA used for TCR beta libraries. The CDR3 is 8 residues long, counting both termini. The data are from a study of cytotoxic CD8 clonotypes in ibrutinib-treated CLL. Background on the study: Roughly 25 partial and 2 complete responses; at median approximately 68 months, 14 remitted, roughly 12 progressed.

The protocol was immunoSEQ multiplex PCR, while the TCRdb copy is restricted to in-frame clones and leaves out a portion. The profile shows more than 85,000 clones, roughly three quarters of them singletons. Whole-study findings and limits: Elevated clonality accompanied ibrutinib response, with a return toward baseline values at progression.

Material: PBMCs, obtained after 24 months of ibrutinib treatment. The sequence derives from a human donor with chronic lymphocytic leukemia. V gene TRBV3-2 combines with J gene TRBJ1-1. TRBV3-2 is classified as a pseudogene. CDR3 sequence: CASSDTSP.